This T cell receptor (beta chain) is from a study of T cell responses to AZD1222 COVID-19 vaccine. In the study overall: Doses given second, at about 4 or about 12 weeks, were pooled. Broader study findings: Females outnumbered males among donors, who were mostly white British; clonal diversity was possibly underestimated. Spike-specific TCR breadth and depth both grew after two AZD1222 doses.

TCRdb keeps only in-frame clones here, not all; method: immunoSEQ multiplex PCR. The sample records around 160,000 clones, 90% to 95% being singletons. As regards this clone: No antigen is known for it.

Germline V gene data show CDR1 as SEHNR and CDR2 as FQNEAQ (reference sequence). This CDR3 region has 18 residues. Trimming pared 3 bases from V and 6 bases from J, leaving 23 bases between. The source is an adult in good health. Sequencing used peripheral blood, obtained on day 0 of AZD1222 vaccination. V gene TRBV7-9 combines with J gene TRBJ2-2, with a weak D call TRBD1 (5 bases). For the CDR3, the DNA is TGTGCCAGCAGCTTCGACCAGGGTTCTAAACCCAATGCCGGGGAGCTGTTTTTT. Residues: CASSFDQGSKPNAGELFF.